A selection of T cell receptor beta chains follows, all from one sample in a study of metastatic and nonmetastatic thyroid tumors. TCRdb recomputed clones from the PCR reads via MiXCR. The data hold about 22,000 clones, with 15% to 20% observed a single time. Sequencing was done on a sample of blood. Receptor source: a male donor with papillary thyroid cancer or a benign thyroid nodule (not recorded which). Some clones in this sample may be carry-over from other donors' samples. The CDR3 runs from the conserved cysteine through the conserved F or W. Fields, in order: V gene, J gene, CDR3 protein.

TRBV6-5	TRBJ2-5	CASSSPGVGETQYF
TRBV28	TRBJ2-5	CASKPTSGGREETQYF
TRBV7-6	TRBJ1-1	CASSLQRLNTEAFF
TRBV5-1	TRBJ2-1	CASSRGGSGRGYNEQFF
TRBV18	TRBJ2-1	CASSFTSGGGTNEQFF
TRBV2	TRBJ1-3	CASSEALLMAASGNTIYF
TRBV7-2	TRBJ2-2	CASSLKQGDTGELFF
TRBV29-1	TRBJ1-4	CSGRDINEKLFF
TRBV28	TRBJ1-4	CASGPVRAPTNEKLFF
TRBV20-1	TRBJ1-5	CSARAGVSNQPQHF
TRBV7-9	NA	CASSLEGGGYEQYF
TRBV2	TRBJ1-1	CASSEDEANTEAFF
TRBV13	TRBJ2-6	CASSWSTGVRSGANVLTF
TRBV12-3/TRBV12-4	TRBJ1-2	CASSYMTGGLTSGYTF
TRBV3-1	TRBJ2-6	CASSPGTGAGANVLTF
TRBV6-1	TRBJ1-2	CASSRTTANYGYTF
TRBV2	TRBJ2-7	CASSSPSGSYEQYF
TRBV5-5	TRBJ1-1	CASSPASSQGEAFF
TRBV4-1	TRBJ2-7	CASSQDQHTGGDYYEQYF
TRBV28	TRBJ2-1	CASINAGATVSYNEQFF
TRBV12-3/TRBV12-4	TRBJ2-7	CASSFSGGYEQYF
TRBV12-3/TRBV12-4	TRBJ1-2	CASSSLRGYGYTF
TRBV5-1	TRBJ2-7	CASSLVHRVGDEQYF
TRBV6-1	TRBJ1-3	CASITITGCGNTIYF
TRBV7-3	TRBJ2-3	CASSLIGREDTQYF
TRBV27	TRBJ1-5	CASSLSSYSNQPQHF
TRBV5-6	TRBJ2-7	CASSFSTGEQYF
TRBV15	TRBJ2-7	CATSISTDSYEQYF
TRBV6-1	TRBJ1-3	CASRSDRDGNTIYF
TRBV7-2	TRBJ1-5	CASSLSRGGQPQHF
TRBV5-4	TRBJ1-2	CASSSIQGAGYGYTF